This T cell receptor (beta chain) is drawn from a study of monozygotic twins with inflammatory bowel disease. For this clonotype: The antigen is undetermined.

Notes on the study in general: IBD patients showed reduced TCRbeta diversity (inverse Simpson) versus healthy co-twins.

CDR1 is SGHNT, CDR2 YENEEA, per germline. CDR3 length: 14 residues. UMIs incorporating a 6-nucleotide sample barcode were appended by means of template switching. Both TCRalpha and TCRbeta cDNA were subjected to two nested PCRs lasting roughly 16 and 10 cycles. TCRdb re-called the 5' RACE reads; one entry per CDR3 protein, DNA not given. This sample's table reports over 35,000 distinct CDR3 sequences. The clonotype originates from a human donor with ulcerative colitis or Crohn's disease, or a healthy co-twin of an affected twin (not recorded which). This sequence joins TRBV11-3 and TRBJ2-1; TCRdb lists TRBD2, though no DNA is available to test this call. The sequencing sample was made of blood. The CDR3 region is CASSPQVGGAEQFF.